This passage covers 14 T cell receptor beta chains from one sample sequenced in a study of blood T cell repertoires in COVID-19. Sequenced by immunoSEQ multiplex PCR; TCRdb stores in-frame clones only, minus some. This sample yields some 150,000 clones, of which around 76% are seen a single time; 4.2% belongs to the top ten. The sequenced sample consisted of peripheral blood. The receptor source for this set is a man aged 55 to 69 with acute or convalescent COVID-19.

V and J are TRBV2 and TRBJ2-7, with D perhaps TRBD1 (5 bases). This CDR3 is 13 amino acids long. V was cut by 4 bases and J by 4 bases, with 11 bases left in between. Germline V gives CDR1 SNHLY, CDR2 FYNNEI. The CDR3 loop reads CASSGQGYYEQYF. CDR3 nucleotide sequence: TGTGCCAGCAGTGGGCAGGGTTATTACGAGCAGTACTTC. Looking up the rest from reference TRBV2 and TRBJ2-7 gives the full variable domain: EPEVTQTPSHQVTQMGQEVILRCVPISNHLYFYWYRQILGQKVEFLVSFYNNEISEKSEIFDDQFSVERPDGSNFTLKIRSTKLEDSAMYFCASSGQGYYEQYFGPGTRLTVT.

The J gene is TRBJ2-1, the V gene TRBV4-1; 13 bases match TRBD2. The J segment lost 7 bases and the V segment lost 0 bases, leaving 18 bases of the junction unmatched. The CDR3 runs to 21 residues. Germline CDR1 reads MGHRA; CDR2 reads YSYEKL. The CDR3 is CASSQDRGLTAGTSGKNEQFF. CDR3 nucleotide sequence: TGCGCCAGCAGCCAAGATCGAGGTCTCACCGCCGGGACTAGCGGGAAGAATGAGCAGTTCTTC.

This chain uses TRBV7-5 with TRBJ2-2; the listed D gene, TRBD1, was not tested against the DNA. TRBV7-5 is labeled a pseudogene. The CDR3 covers 17 residues. This CDR3 is CVRSLAKGGKNTGELFF. CDR3 DNA sequence: TGTGTCAGAAGCTTAGCTAAAGGGGGAAAAAACACCGGGGAGCTGTTTTTT.

V and J are TRBV7-8 and TRBJ2-1; 16 bases are a match to TRBD2. The CDR3 has 18 amino acids. J lost 0 bases, V lost 5 bases, and 4 bases had no gene match. Germline V gene lookup returns CDR1 SGHVS and CDR2 FQNEAQ. The DNA of the CDR3 is TGTGCCAGCAGCCCGGGACTAGCGGGAGGGTTCTCCTACAATGAGCAGTTCTTC. This sequence encodes CASSPGLAGGFSYNEQFF. The whole variable domain, filled in from reference TRBV7-8 and TRBJ2-1, reads GAGVSQSPRYKVAKRGQDVALRCDPISGHVSLFWYQQALGQGPEFLTYFQNEAQLDKSGLPSDRFFAERPEGSVSTLKIQRTQQEDSAVYLCASSPGLAGGFSYNEQFFGPGTRLTVL.

This clone was counted between two and nine times. V usage is TRBV7-8 and J usage is TRBJ2-7; D possibly corresponds to TRBD2 (6 bases). Germline CDR1 and CDR2: SGHVS and FQNEAQ. Trimming removed 6 bases from V and 6 bases from J, with 15 bases in between. The CDR3 covers 13 residues. In nucleotides, the CDR3 is TGTGCCAGCAGTTCCCAGACTAGAGGCGAGCAGTACTTC. It translates to CASSSQTRGEQYF.

The chain links TRBV7-7 to TRBJ2-7; 7 nucleotides align to TRBD1. The CDR3 contains 14 residues. The V gene's germline CDR1 is SSHAT and CDR2 FNYEAQ (reference sequence). The junction had 6 bases not matched to a gene; V was cut back by 2 bases and J by 5 bases. The CDR3 protein is CASSLSQGVDEQYF. The CDR3 DNA is TGTGCCAGCAGCTTAAGTCAGGGGGTGGACGAGCAGTACTTC.

The chain combines TRBV28 with TRBJ2-7; 8 nucleotides match TRBD1. J gave up 3 bases and V 5 bases, and 15 bases lay outside the gene matches. CDR3 length: 17 residues. Germline V gives CDR1 MDHEN, CDR2 SYDVKM. This CDR3 reads CASSLYGAAGGNYEQYF. The CDR3 nucleotides read TGTGCCAGCAGTCTTTATGGGGCGGCAGGGGGCAACTACGAGCAGTACTTC.

The genes are TRBV19 and TRBJ2-2; D ambiguous. The CDR3 extends over 12 amino acids. Germline CDR1 is LNHDA and CDR2 is SQIVND (reference sequence). V lost 3 bases and J 5 bases, leaving 4 bases between the germline ends. The DNA of the CDR3 is TGTGCCAGTAGTATTAGTACCGGGGAGCTGTTTTTT. Its protein is CASSISTGELFF.

This chain connects TRBV15 to TRBJ2-1; unclear D gene. CDR1 and CDR2 from the germline V gene are LNHNV and YYDKDF (reference sequence). V was clipped by 1 base and J by 12 bases, with 13 bases between them. The CDR3 runs 13 residues. For the CDR3, the DNA is TGTGCCACCAGCAGAGTTCAGCTGGAGCGGCAGTTCTTC. This gives the protein CATSRVQLERQFF.

The rearrangement links TRBV5-4 to TRBJ2-5; 7 bases fit TRBD2. The CDR3 runs to 17 residues. J was trimmed by 5 bases and V by 2 bases; bases with no gene match: 15. The germline CDR1 and CDR2 sequences are SGHNT and YYREEE (reference sequence). CDR3 amino acids: CASSFDREAHSGETQYF. DNA of the CDR3: TGTGCCAGCAGCTTTGACCGGGAGGCTCACTCTGGGGAGACCCAGTACTTC.

The sample holds one count of this clone. This chain's CDR3 is CAIRGNRGSGELFF. CDR3 DNA: TGTGCCATCAGGGGTAACAGGGGGTCCGGGGAGCTGTTTTTT. This chain connects TRBV10-3 to TRBJ2-2; 8 bases are shared with TRBD1. The CDR3 spans 14 residues. CDR1 ENHRY and CDR2 SYGVKD come from the germline V gene. V gave up 6 bases and J gave up 6 bases; unmatched junction bases: 6.

This sequence joins TRBV19 and TRBJ1-1; possible D gene TRBD1, 5 bases. In germline, CDR1 is LNHDA, CDR2 SQIVND (reference sequence). V was shortened by 5 bases and J by 4 bases, with 14 bases between the two germline ends. This CDR3 region has 14 residues. The CDR3 coding sequence is TGTGCCAGTAGTTCACGGCAGGGAGGCACTGAAGCTTTCTTT. As protein: CASSSRQGGTEAFF.

This rearrangement joins TRBV6-5 to TRBJ1-4, with D hard to call. Trimming pared 2 bases from V and 6 bases from J, leaving 16 bases between. This CDR3 has 16 amino acids. CDR1 is MNHEY, CDR2 SVGAGI, per germline. The CDR3 DNA sequence: TGTGCCAGCAGTTACACGAGGTACGGAGGTGATGAAAAACTGTTTTTT. It specifies CASSYTRYGGDEKLFF.

The rearrangement links TRBV4-1 to TRBJ1-5; D uncertain. CDR3 length equals 16 residues. Germline V lookup: CDR1 MGHRA, CDR2 YSYEKL. The V end lost 4 bases, the J end lost 3 bases, and 16 bases lay between the germline ends. The CDR3 loop reads CASSRRTGPPNQPQHF. CDR3 sequence (DNA): TGCGCCAGCAGCCGACGGACTGGGCCCCCCAATCAGCCCCAGCATTTT.